This note documents a single TCR beta chain sequence. Its matching antigen is unknown. The germline V gene has CDR1 SEHNR and CDR2 FQNEAQ (reference sequence). CDR3 length: 15 residues. The V end was cut by 1 base, the J end by 9 bases, with 13 bases between. These data come from a study of T cell repertoires in cytomegalovirus infection. As for the study in general: It was recently identified HLA-C-restricted and well-studied HLA-B-restricted CMV epitopes that the study used. The study's findings and limits: HLA-C-restricted TCR beta clonotypes specific for CMV led the ex vivo response.

TCRdb itself ran the reads through MiXCR, one entry per CDR3 protein. This sample yields some 500,000 distinct CDR3 sequences, of which under 45% are seen a single time; more than 40% belongs to the top ten. The chain has TRBV7-9 and TRBJ1-6, with a weak D call TRBD1 (6 bases). This receptor was identified in a human donor in good health (CMV status not recorded). Some clones in this sample may be carry-over from other donors' samples. The source material was cultured PBMCs, sampled from culture after CMV antigen stimulation. CDR3 sequence reads: CASSLVGGPFSPLHF. CDR3 bases: TGTGCCAGCAGCTTAGTCGGGGGGCCGTTTTCACCCCTCCACTTT.